The rows below give T cell receptor beta chains drawn from one sample of a study of blood T cell repertoires in COVID-19. TCRdb's table, derived via immunoSEQ multiplex PCR, lists solely in-frame clones and lacks some. Of around 72,000 clones detected, roughly 80% appear once; the ten largest clones hold less than 2%. Sequencing was done on a sample of peripheral blood. Source of these receptors: a woman aged 60-75 years with acute or convalescent COVID-19. Each CDR3 is given with its conserved first and last residue. Only some rows state a clone size, as once, few, many or a class for expanded clones.

size,V,J,CDR3
few,TRBV30,TRBJ2-2,CAWRPTGLNTGELFF
.,TRBV18,TRBJ1-4,CASSPPHGTNEKLFF
.,TRBV6-1,TRBJ2-5,CASSEAGGHYETQYF
.,TRBV30,TRBJ1-1,CAWKPRTPLFEAFF
few,TRBV9,TRBJ1-1,CASSLAGEGTEAFF
.,TRBV5-4,TRBJ1-2,CASSRTGLYYGYTF
.,TRBV19,TRBJ1-5,CASTHSEAPQHF
.,TRBV28,TRBJ1-3,CANPPIRDRGYTSGNTIYF
.,TRBV6-1,TRBJ1-5,CASSEFPGTNQPQHF
.,TRBV9,TRBJ2-1,CASSWRGEGNEQFF
once,TRBV6-5,TRBJ2-5,CASSSSGARETQYF
few,TRBV7-2,TRBJ2-7,CASSLGQRGGEQYF
once,TRBV27,TRBJ1-2,CASRLGWGAPGYTF
.,TRBV7-6,TRBJ2-3,CASSFLAGGLGRTDTQYF
.,TRBV4-1,TRBJ1-6,CASSLNRGANSPLHF
.,TRBV5-1,TRBJ2-5,CASSRDSKQETQYF
.,TRBV5-1,TRBJ1-2,CASSLHTSRTGRDGYTF
.,TRBV28,TRBJ2-7,CGAGGSSYEQYF
.,TRBV2,TRBJ2-1,CASTEGTLQGREQFF
.,TRBV21-1,TRBJ1-4,CASSKEPGMTNEKLFF
.,TRBV11-2,TRBJ2-1,CASSFSGTSVEFF
.,TRBV19,TRBJ2-6,CTSRPTVGSSGANVLTF
.,TRBV5-6,TRBJ1-2,CASSLAPQGDYGYTF
.,TRBV18,TRBJ2-3,CASSPTSGGAGGTDTQYF
.,TRBV7-2,TRBJ1-6,CASSLGTGDRSPLHF
few,TRBV5-4,TRBJ2-3,CASGAPTSGRTDTQYF
.,TRBV6-1,TRBJ1-4,CASSERQGLNEKLFF
.,TRBV2,TRBJ1-5,CASSVNPTGYNQPQHF
.,TRBV7-2,TRBJ2-1,CASSFSGGYNEQFF
.,TRBV5-1,TRBJ1-3,CASASTASGNTIYF
few,TRBV6-1,TRBJ1-6,CASSDEGASNSPLHF
.,TRBV5-1,TRBJ2-5,CASSTRTAEETQYF